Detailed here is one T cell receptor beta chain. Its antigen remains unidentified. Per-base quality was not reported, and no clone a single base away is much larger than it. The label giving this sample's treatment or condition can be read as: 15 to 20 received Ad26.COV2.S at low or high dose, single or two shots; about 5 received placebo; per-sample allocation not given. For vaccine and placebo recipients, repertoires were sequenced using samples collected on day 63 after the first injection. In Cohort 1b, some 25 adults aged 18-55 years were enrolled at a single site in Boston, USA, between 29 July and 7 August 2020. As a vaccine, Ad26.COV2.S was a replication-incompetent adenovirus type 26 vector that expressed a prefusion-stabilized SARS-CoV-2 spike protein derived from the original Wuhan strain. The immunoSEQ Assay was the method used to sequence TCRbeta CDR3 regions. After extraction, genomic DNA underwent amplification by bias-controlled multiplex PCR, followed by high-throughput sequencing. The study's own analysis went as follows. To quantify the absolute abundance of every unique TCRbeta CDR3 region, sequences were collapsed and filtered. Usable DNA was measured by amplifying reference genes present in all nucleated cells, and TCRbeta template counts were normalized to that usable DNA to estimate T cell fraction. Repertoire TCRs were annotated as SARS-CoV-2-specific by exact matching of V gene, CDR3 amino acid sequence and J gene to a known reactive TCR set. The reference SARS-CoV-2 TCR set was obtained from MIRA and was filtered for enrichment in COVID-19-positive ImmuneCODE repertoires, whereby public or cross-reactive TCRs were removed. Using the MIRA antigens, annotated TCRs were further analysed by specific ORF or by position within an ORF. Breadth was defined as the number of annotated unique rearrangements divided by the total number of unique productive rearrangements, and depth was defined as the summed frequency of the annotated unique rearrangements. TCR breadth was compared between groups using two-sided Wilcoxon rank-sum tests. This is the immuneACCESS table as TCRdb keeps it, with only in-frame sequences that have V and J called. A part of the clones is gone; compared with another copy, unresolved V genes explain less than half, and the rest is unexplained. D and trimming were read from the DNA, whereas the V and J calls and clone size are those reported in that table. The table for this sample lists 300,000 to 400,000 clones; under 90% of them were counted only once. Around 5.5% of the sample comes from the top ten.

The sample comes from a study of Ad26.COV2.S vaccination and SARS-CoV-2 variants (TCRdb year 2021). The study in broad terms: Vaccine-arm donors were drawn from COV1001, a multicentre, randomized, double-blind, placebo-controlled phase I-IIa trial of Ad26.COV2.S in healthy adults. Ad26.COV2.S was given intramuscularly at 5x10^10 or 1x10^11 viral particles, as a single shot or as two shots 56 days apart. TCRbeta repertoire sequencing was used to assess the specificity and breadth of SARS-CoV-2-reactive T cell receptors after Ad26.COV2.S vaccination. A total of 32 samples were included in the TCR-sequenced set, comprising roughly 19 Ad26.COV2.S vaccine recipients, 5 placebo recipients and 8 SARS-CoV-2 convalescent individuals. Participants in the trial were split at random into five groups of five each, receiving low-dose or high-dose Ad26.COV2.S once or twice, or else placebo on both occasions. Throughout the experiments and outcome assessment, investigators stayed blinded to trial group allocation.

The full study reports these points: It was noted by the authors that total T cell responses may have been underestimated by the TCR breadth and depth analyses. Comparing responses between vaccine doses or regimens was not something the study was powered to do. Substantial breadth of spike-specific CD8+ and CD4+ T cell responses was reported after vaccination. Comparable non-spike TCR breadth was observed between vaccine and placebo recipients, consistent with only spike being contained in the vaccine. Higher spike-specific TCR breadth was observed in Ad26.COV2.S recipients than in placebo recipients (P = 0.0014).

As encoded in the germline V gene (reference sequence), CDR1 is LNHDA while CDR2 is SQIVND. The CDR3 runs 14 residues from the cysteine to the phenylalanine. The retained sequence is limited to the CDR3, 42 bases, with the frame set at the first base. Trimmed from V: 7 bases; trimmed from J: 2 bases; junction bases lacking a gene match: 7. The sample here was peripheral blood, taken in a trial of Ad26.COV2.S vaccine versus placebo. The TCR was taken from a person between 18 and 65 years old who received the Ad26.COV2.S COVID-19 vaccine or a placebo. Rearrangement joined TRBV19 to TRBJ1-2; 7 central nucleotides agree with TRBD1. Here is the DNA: TGTGCCAGTACAGGCCGGGGACAGAACTATGGCTACACCTTC. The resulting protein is CASTGRGQNYGYTF.